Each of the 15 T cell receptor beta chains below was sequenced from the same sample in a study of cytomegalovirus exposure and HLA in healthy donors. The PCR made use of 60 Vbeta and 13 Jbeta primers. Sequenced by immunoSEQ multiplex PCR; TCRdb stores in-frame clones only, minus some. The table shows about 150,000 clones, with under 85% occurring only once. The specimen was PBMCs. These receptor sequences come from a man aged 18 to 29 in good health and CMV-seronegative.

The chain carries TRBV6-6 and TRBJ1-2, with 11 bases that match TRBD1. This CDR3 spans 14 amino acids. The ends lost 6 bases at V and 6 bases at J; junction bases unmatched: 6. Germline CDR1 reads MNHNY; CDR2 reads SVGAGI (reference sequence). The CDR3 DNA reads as TGTGCCAGCAGGAGGGGGGGACAGGGGGATGGCTACACCTTC. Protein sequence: CASRRGGQGDGYTF.

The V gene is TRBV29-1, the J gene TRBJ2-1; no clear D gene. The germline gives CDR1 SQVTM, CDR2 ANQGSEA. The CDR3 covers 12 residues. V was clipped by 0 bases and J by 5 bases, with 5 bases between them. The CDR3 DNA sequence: TGCAGCGTTGAAGATCTTGACAATGAGCAGTTCTTC. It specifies CSVEDLDNEQFF.

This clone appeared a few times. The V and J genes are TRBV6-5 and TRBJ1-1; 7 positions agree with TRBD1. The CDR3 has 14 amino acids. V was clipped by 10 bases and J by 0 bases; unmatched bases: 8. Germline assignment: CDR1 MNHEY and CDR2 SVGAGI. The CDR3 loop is CATRGSGVNTEAFF. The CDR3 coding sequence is TGTGCCACCAGGGGGTCAGGGGTGAACACTGAAGCTTTCTTT.

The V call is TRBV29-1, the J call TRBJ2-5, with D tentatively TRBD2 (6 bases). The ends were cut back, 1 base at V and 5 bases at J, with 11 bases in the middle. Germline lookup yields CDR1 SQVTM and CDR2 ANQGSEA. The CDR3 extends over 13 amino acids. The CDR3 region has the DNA TGCAGCGTTGAAGGGGCGGGAACGGAGACCCAGTACTTC. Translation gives CSVEGAGTETQYF.

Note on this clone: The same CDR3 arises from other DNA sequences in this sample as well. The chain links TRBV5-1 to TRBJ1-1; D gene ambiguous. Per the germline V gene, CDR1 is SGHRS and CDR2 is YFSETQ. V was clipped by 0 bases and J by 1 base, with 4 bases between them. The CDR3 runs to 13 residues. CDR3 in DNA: TGCGCCAGCAGCTTGGGAGCGAACACTGAAGCTTTCTTT. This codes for CASSLGANTEAFF.

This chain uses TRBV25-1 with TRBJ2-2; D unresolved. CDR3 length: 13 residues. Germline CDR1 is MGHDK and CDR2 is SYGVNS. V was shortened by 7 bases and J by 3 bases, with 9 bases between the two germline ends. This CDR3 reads CASIWQDTGELFF. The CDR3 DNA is TGTGCCAGCATATGGCAGGACACCGGGGAGCTGTTTTTT.

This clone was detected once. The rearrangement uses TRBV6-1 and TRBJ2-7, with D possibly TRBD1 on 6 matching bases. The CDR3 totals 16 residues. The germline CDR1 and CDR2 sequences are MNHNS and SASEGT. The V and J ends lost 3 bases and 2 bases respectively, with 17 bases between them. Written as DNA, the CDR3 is TGTGCCAGCAGTGACGGGACACCAAGGGCTACCTACGAGCAGTACGTC. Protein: CASSDGTPRATYEQYV.

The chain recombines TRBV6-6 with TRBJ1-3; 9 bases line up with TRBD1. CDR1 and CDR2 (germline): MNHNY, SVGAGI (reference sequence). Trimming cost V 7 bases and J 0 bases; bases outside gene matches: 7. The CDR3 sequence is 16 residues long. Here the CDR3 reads CASKRGQGSSGNTIYF. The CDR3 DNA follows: TGTGCCAGCAAGAGAGGACAGGGGAGCTCTGGAAACACCATATATTTT.

The CDR3 protein is CASSQRDKRGYGYTF. The CDR3 DNA sequence: TGTGCCAGTAGTCAAAGGGACAAACGGGGCTATGGCTACACCTTC. The chain uses TRBV19 and TRBJ1-2; weak D call: TRBD1 (6 bases). The CDR3 contains 15 residues. The V end was cut by 5 bases, the J end by 4 bases, with 17 bases between. Germline CDR1 is LNHDA and CDR2 is SQIVND (reference sequence).

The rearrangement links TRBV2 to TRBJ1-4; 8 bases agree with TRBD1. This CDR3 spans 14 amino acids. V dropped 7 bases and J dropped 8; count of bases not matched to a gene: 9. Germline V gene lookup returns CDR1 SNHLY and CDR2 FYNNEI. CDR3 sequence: CASIDAGGWEKLFF. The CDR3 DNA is TGTGCCAGCATTGATGCAGGGGGCTGGGAAAAACTGTTTTTT.

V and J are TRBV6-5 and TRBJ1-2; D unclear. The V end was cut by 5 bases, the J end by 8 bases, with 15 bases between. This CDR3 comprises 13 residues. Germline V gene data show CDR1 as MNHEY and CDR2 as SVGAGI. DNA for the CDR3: TGTGCCAGCAGTCCGACTCGGGAGGGAGGCTACACCTTC. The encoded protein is CASSPTREGGYTF.

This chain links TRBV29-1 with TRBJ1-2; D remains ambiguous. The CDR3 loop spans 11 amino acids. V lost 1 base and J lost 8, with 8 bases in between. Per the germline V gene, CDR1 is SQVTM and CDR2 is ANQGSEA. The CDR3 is CSVEGEDGYTF. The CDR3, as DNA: TGCAGCGTTGAAGGGGAGGACGGCTACACCTTC.

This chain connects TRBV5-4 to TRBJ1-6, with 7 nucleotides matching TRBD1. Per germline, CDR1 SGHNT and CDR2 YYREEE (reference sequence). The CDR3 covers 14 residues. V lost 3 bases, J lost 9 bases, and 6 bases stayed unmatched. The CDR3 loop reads CASSWGDSFSPLHF. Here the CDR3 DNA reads TGTGCCAGCAGCTGGGGGGACAGTTTTTCACCCCTCCACTTT.

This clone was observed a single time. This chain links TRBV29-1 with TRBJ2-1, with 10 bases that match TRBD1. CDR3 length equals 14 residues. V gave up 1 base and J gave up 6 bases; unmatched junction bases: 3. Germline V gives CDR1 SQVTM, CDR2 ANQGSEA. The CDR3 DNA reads TGCAGCGTTGAAGGTGGGACAGGGGCCAATGAGCAGTTCTTC. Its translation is CSVEGGTGANEQFF.

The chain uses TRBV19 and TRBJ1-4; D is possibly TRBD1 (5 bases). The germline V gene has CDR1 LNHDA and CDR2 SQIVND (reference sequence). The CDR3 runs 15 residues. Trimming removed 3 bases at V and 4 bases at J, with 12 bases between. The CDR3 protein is CASSISGLGNEKLFF. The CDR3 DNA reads TGTGCCAGTAGTATCTCGGGACTAGGTAATGAAAAACTGTTTTTT.